The 31 T cell receptor beta chains given below trace back to one sample, sequenced in a study of CD8+ T cells in alopecia areata. Sequencing templates came from extracted RNA that was reverse transcribed into cDNA. The protocol was immunoSEQ multiplex PCR, while the TCRdb copy is restricted to in-frame clones and leaves out a portion. The data show around 34,000 clones, 45% to 60% seen once. The sequencing input was NKG2D-high CD8+ T cells sorted from blood. Every receptor here comes from a human donor with alopecia areata.

This chain uses TRBV7-9 with TRBJ1-1; 7 bases align to TRBD1. CDR3 size: 12 residues. V shed 1 base and J 8 bases; nucleotides not matched to a gene: 1. Germline V CDR1 and CDR2: SEHNR, FQNEAQ (reference sequence). CDR3 sequence (DNA): TGTGCCAGCAGCTTAGGGACAGGAGAAGCTTTCTTT. It specifies CASSLGTGEAFF.

This clone was counted between two and nine times. The chain uses TRBV5-1 and TRBJ1-2, with 7 bases matching TRBD1. CDR3 length: 15 amino acids. The J segment lost 0 bases and the V segment lost 3 bases, leaving 5 bases of the junction unmatched. Germline CDR1 reads SGHRS; CDR2 reads YFSETQ. The CDR3 region is CASSSRQGSNYGYTF. The CDR3 DNA reads TGCGCCAGCAGCTCAAGACAGGGCTCTAACTATGGCTACACCTTC.

The V and J genes are TRBV27 and TRBJ2-3, with D possibly TRBD1 on 5 matching bases. The CDR3 covers 14 residues. Germline CDR1 MNHEY, CDR2 SMNVEV (reference sequence). Trimming took off 4 bases at V and 0 bases at J, with 8 bases between the two ends. The DNA for the CDR3 is TGTGCCAGCAGTTACCAGGGTAGCACAGATACGCAGTATTTT. Its protein is CASSYQGSTDTQYF.

The chain recombines TRBV5-6 with TRBJ2-7; TRBD1 is a possible D gene (7 bases). The ends were cut back, 1 base at V and 5 bases at J, with 13 bases in the middle. The CDR3 runs to 14 residues. CDR1 SGHDT and CDR2 YYEEEE come from the germline V gene. CDR3 region: CASSLYQGGNEQYF. CDR3 DNA: TGTGCCAGCAGCTTGTACCAGGGGGGAAACGAGCAGTACTTC.

This chain uses TRBV7-3 with TRBJ2-3, with D uncertain. The CDR3 is 15 amino acids. V lost 1 base to trimming and J lost 5 bases, with 13 bases between them. Looked up from germline, CDR1 is SGHTA and CDR2 is FQGTGA. The CDR3 DNA reads as TGTGCCAGCAGCTTAAGGACCTCTATTGGAGATACGCAGTATTTT. Translating gives CASSLRTSIGDTQYF.

V gene TRBV5-6 combines with J gene TRBJ1-2; D may be TRBD1 (6 bases). V gave up 4 bases and J gave up 6 bases, with 10 bases separating them. From germline, CDR1 is SGHDT and CDR2 YYEEEE. This CDR3 is 12 amino acids long. This CDR3 reads CASSPPGDGYTF. CDR3 DNA sequence: TGTGCCAGCAGCCCCCCAGGGGATGGCTACACCTTC.

The chain carries TRBV7-9 and TRBJ2-5, with 8 bases matching TRBD2. Germline V gene lookup returns CDR1 SEHNR and CDR2 FQNEAQ (reference sequence). The V segment lost 7 bases and the J segment 4 bases; nucleotides outside the gene matches: 8. The CDR3 length is 14 residues. The chain's CDR3 is CASTARREAETQYF. CDR3 in DNA: TGTGCCAGCACCGCTCGGCGGGAGGCAGAGACCCAGTACTTC.

This clone was observed a handful of times. The V call is TRBV14, the J call TRBJ2-4, with D hard to call. CDR1 and CDR2 (germline): SGHDN, FVKESK. Trimming left V 5 bases short and J 9 bases short, with 20 bases between. This CDR3 has 15 residues. This chain's CDR3 is CASSARLDDGVIQYF. DNA of the CDR3: TGTGCCAGCAGCGCACGCCTAGACGATGGGGTCATTCAGTACTTC.

This clone turned up a few times. CDR3 DNA sequence: TGTGCCACCTCCCGATCCGGGACAGGGGTTGAGCACACTGAAGCTTTCTTT. Translating it yields CATSRSGTGVEHTEAFF. The chain carries TRBV19 and TRBJ1-1, with 10 bases fitting TRBD1. The CDR3 loop spans 17 amino acids. CDR1 and CDR2 from the germline V gene are LNHDA and SQIVND (reference sequence). V shed 10 bases and J 3 bases; nucleotides not matched to a gene: 17.

The V call is TRBV6-5, the J call TRBJ2-3; tentatively, D is TRBD1 (6 bases). V was clipped by 4 bases and J by 3 bases, with 11 bases between them. The CDR3 extends over 14 amino acids. The germline CDR1 and CDR2 sequences are MNHEY and SVGAGI. Here the CDR3 DNA reads TGTGCCAGCAGTTCAGGACAGCGGACAGATACGCAGTATTTT. Amino acid sequence: CASSSGQRTDTQYF.

This clone occurred a few times. The CDR3, as DNA: TGTGCCAGTAGTATGGGACAGAAGAATCAGCCCCAGCATTTT. This codes for CASSMGQKNQPQHF. The rearrangement uses TRBV19 and TRBJ1-5; TRBD1 agrees at 7 bases. Trimming at V came to 3 bases and at J to 4 bases, leaving 3 bases not matched to a gene. CDR3 size: 14 residues. CDR1 LNHDA and CDR2 SQIVND come from the germline V gene (reference sequence).

V is TRBV5-1 and J is TRBJ2-7, with 9 bases that match TRBD2. Per the germline V gene, CDR1 is SGHRS and CDR2 is YFSETQ. This CDR3 contains 15 residues. V dropped 0 bases and J dropped 1; count of bases not matched to a gene: 2. The CDR3 DNA reads as TGCGCCAGCAGCTTGGAAGCGGGAGGATCCTACGAGCAGTACTTC. It is translated as CASSLEAGGSYEQYF.

V is TRBV27 and J is TRBJ2-7, with TRBD2 identical over 7 bases. Germline values: CDR1 MNHEY, CDR2 SMNVEV (reference sequence). The J segment lost 1 base and the V segment lost 5 bases, leaving 11 bases of the junction unmatched. This CDR3 has 16 amino acids. The CDR3 DNA sequence: TGTGCCAGCAGTCCCTCTCTAGCGGACCGTTCCTACGAGCAGTACTTC. This translates into CASSPSLADRSYEQYF.

The rearrangement links TRBV28 to TRBJ1-4; TRBD1 aligns across 8 bases. Germline-derived CDR1 and CDR2 are MDHEN and SYDVKM. The CDR3 sequence is 15 residues long. With V trimmed by 3 bases and J by 7 bases, 7 bases remained unmatched. The DNA of the CDR3 is TGTGCCAGCAGTTTGGGCAGGGGGCCGAGTGAAAAACTGTTTTTT. Translation: CASSLGRGPSEKLFF.

This clone was seen more than once but under ten times. The J gene is TRBJ2-1, the V gene TRBV5-4; 8 bases match TRBD2. Germline CDR1 is SGHNT and CDR2 is YYREEE (reference sequence). J was trimmed by 4 bases and V by 3 bases; bases with no gene match: 6. The CDR3 is made up of 15 amino acids. In DNA form, the CDR3 reads TGTGCCAGCAGCTCCGTCCCTAGCGGGTACAATGAGCAGTTCTTC. It yields the protein CASSSVPSGYNEQFF.

The chain carries TRBV7-9 and TRBJ1-6; TRBD1 is a possible D gene (5 bases). The CDR3 is made up of 14 amino acids. Germline V gene lookup returns CDR1 SEHNR and CDR2 FQNEAQ (reference sequence). Trimming took 8 bases from V and 5 from J, leaving 13 bases between them. The CDR3 protein is CASFDSAHNSPLHF. CDR3 sequence (DNA): TGTGCCAGCTTTGACAGTGCGCATAATTCACCCCTCCACTTT.

This chain links TRBV7-2 with TRBJ2-1; D gene ambiguous. V was shortened by 3 bases and J by 7 bases, with 10 bases between the two germline ends. Germline lookup yields CDR1 SGHTA and CDR2 FQGNSA. The CDR3 loop spans 13 amino acids. Here the CDR3 DNA reads TGTGCCAGCAGCTTGAACAGTAAGAATGAGCAGTTCTTC. Its protein product is CASSLNSKNEQFF.

The J gene is TRBJ2-2, the V gene TRBV6-5, with D unresolved. V dropped 2 bases and J dropped 6 bases, with 10 bases sitting between them. The CDR3 covers 14 residues. Germline values: CDR1 MNHEY, CDR2 SVGAGI. As DNA, the CDR3 is TGTGCCAGCAGTTACGAGAGCCGCTCCGGGGAGCTGTTTTTT. It encodes CASSYESRSGELFF.

The chain is built from TRBV30 and TRBJ2-7, with unresolved D. Germline V gives CDR1 GTSNPN, CDR2 SVGIG (reference sequence). V lost 5 bases, J lost 5 bases, and 7 bases lay in between. The CDR3 is 10 amino acids. CDR3 DNA: TGTGCCTGGGGCGGCGACGAGCAGTACTTC. It is translated as CAWGGDEQYF.

The CDR3 is CASSARGQDQETQYF. CDR3 DNA: TGCGCCAGCAGTGCGAGGGGGCAAGATCAAGAGACCCAGTACTTC. The genes are TRBV10-2 and TRBJ2-5; 7 positions agree with TRBD1. This CDR3 has 15 residues. Germline V gives CDR1 WSHSY, CDR2 SAAADI. Trimming took 4 bases from V and 2 from J; bases not matched to a gene: 7.

The gene calls are TRBV2 and TRBJ1-1; D might be TRBD1 (6 bases). V was cut by 5 bases and J by 0 bases, with 10 bases left in between. The V gene's germline CDR1 is SNHLY and CDR2 FYNNEI. The CDR3 loop spans 14 amino acids. The CDR3 sequence is CASSPGQLNTEAFF. The CDR3 DNA is TGTGCCAGCAGTCCTGGACAGTTGAACACTGAAGCTTTCTTT. The whole variable domain, filled in from reference TRBV2 and TRBJ1-1, reads EPEVTQTPSHQVTQMGQEVILRCVPISNHLYFYWYRQILGQKVEFLVSFYNNEISEKSEIFDDQFSVERPDGSNFTLKIRSTKLEDSAMYFCASSPGQLNTEAFFGQGTRLTVV.

This clone came up many times. V is TRBV23-1 and J is TRBJ2-3; 14 bases match TRBD2. TRBV23-1 is an ORF, with its function uncertain. J was trimmed by 4 bases and V by 6 bases; bases with no gene match: 6. The CDR3 length is 16 residues. The CDR3 DNA reads as TGCGCCAGCAGCGCCGGGACTAGCGGGGGTTCAGATACGCAGTATTTT. The encoded protein is CASSAGTSGGSDTQYF.

The V call is TRBV7-6, the J call TRBJ1-4; TRBD1 agrees at 8 bases. Germline CDR1 and CDR2: SGHVS and FNYEAQ. The CDR3 is 15 residues long. Trimming took 3 bases from V and 5 from J; bases not matched to a gene: 5. The CDR3 region is CASSFGTGRNEKLFF. The CDR3 bases are TGTGCCAGCAGCTTCGGGACAGGAAGAAATGAAAAACTGTTTTTT.

The chain employs TRBV7-9 and TRBJ1-1; D is uncertain. The V end lost 5 bases, the J end lost 7 bases, and 20 bases lay between the germline ends. The CDR3 runs 15 residues. Germline V gene data show CDR1 as SEHNR and CDR2 as FQNEAQ (reference sequence). For the CDR3, the DNA is TGTGCCAGCAGCCCTCCAGATTCCGCGGGTCTTGAAGCTTTCTTT. Translating gives CASSPPDSAGLEAFF.

The gene calls are TRBV28 and TRBJ2-7; TRBD2 is a possible D gene (7 bases). CDR1 is MDHEN and CDR2 is SYDVKM in the germline V gene. The CDR3 has 16 residues. Trimming shortened V by 7 bases and J by 3 bases, and 22 bases separated the two germline ends. CDR3 protein: CASTYPTGGVSYEQYF. The CDR3 nucleotides are TGTGCCAGCACCTATCCAACGGGGGGCGTTAGCTACGAGCAGTACTTC. The whole variable domain, remainder taken from reference TRBV28 and TRBJ2-7, is DVKVTQSSRYLVKRTGEKVFLECVQDMDHENMFWYRQDPGLGLRLIYFSYDVKMKEKGDIPEGYSVSREKKERFSLILESASTNQTSMYLCASTYPTGGVSYEQYFGPGTRLTVT.

The chain employs TRBV4-1 and TRBJ2-2; D is undetermined. The CDR3 sequence is 15 residues long. V was shortened by 1 base and J by 6 bases, with 12 bases between the two germline ends. Germline lookup yields CDR1 MGHRA and CDR2 YSYEKL. CDR3 region: CASSQVILVAGELFF. In DNA form, the CDR3 reads TGCGCCAGCAGCCAAGTGATATTGGTAGCCGGGGAGCTGTTTTTT.

The chain has TRBV9 and TRBJ2-1; a possible D gene is TRBD2 (6 bases). Trimming took 0 bases from V and 6 from J, leaving 13 bases between them. The CDR3 is made up of 15 amino acids. Germline assignment: CDR1 SGDLS and CDR2 YYNGEE. In DNA, the CDR3 is TGTGCCAGCAGCGTAGGGGGGGTGTCGGTCAATGAGCAGTTCTTC. Its protein product is CASSVGGVSVNEQFF.

V is TRBV19 and J is TRBJ1-2; D uncertain. V gave up 2 bases and J gave up 4 bases, with 8 bases separating them. The CDR3 loop spans 13 amino acids. The V gene's germline CDR1 is LNHDA and CDR2 SQIVND (reference sequence). The CDR3 reads CASSIMAAYGYTF. The DNA of the CDR3 is TGTGCCAGTAGTATAATGGCGGCCTATGGCTACACCTTC.

The chain combines TRBV11-2 with TRBJ2-4; D unclear. CDR3 length: 13 amino acids. V lost 8 bases to trimming and J lost 5 bases, with 13 bases between them. From germline, CDR1 is SGHAT and CDR2 FQNNGV. The CDR3 is CASLELGENIQYF. The CDR3 coding sequence is TGTGCCAGCCTAGAACTCGGCGAAAACATTCAGTACTTC.

The chain carries TRBV15 and TRBJ2-4; D perhaps matches TRBD2 (5 bases). CDR3 length: 11 amino acids. V was pared by 5 bases and J by 6 bases, with 5 bases between. Germline V CDR1 and CDR2: LNHNV, YYDKDF (reference sequence). The CDR3 here is CATSEGNIQYF. CDR3 sequence (DNA): TGTGCCACCAGCGAGGGAAACATTCAGTACTTC.

In this sample, this clone turned up a few times. This chain connects TRBV6-6 to TRBJ2-1; 8 bases map to TRBD2. Germline V gene lookup returns CDR1 MNHNY and CDR2 SVGAGI (reference sequence). The J segment lost 3 bases and the V segment lost 5 bases, leaving 6 bases of the junction unmatched. The CDR3 runs 15 residues. CDR3: CASSHGRAGYNEQFF. Here the CDR3 DNA reads TGTGCCAGCAGTCACGGGAGGGCCGGCTACAATGAGCAGTTCTTC.